This is a list of T cell receptor beta chains from one sample in a study of T cell responses to AZD1222 COVID-19 vaccine. Libraries were prepared by immunoSEQ multiplex PCR; TCRdb keeps only in-frame clonotypes and omits some of them. The sample includes about 150,000 clones, roughly 90% seen only once; the top ten take around 1.5%. This material consisted of peripheral blood, taken on day 0 of AZD1222 vaccination. Source of these receptors: an adult in good health. The CDR3 runs from the conserved cysteine through the conserved F or W. A D gene is named only where the DNA matches it firmly.

d_gene,j_gene,len,v_gene,CDR3aa
NA,TRBJ2-3,14,TRBV27,CASAPGGGGDTQYF
NA,TRBJ2-3,15,TRBV14,CASSQVVGSTDTQYF
NA,TRBJ2-1,17,TRBV20-1,CSASDELTSFSYNEQFF
NA,TRBJ2-3,14,TRBV11-2,CASSLDYQADTQYF
NA,TRBJ1-4,15,TRBV5-1,CASSLIGARGEKLFF
NA,TRBJ2-3,17,TRBV13,CASSSGPAISKADTQYF
NA,TRBJ2-2,14,TRBV11-2,CASSSRGGTGELFF
TRBD1,TRBJ1-1,16,TRBV3-1/TRBV3-2,CASSPTGGLADTEAFF
TRBD2,TRBJ2-3,16,TRBV7-6,CASSLSSGGLTDTQYF
TRBD1,TRBJ1-1,15,TRBV19,CASTLDRAAATEAFF
TRBD1,TRBJ1-2,14,TRBV5-6,CASSFGQVGWEHTF
NA,TRBJ1-5,15,TRBV5-6,CASSIPSTFNQPQHF
NA,TRBJ1-2,17,TRBV5-1,CASSLAWGETGNYGYTF
NA,TRBJ1-2,15,TRBV15,CATSSRQDVNYGYTF